The source of this T cell receptor (beta chain) is a study of T cells in women clearing cervical HPV infection. Study-level background: Case blood was drawn when the lesion was first found; control blood after infection became undetectable. Overall study results and limits: CIN3+ cases had significantly higher TCR repertoire richness than controls, but evenness did not differ.

Of note for this clone: The antigen is not known. The read ends 3 residues before the CDR3 terminus; that terminus is restored from the germline J gene.

Assay used: immunoSEQ multiplex PCR; TCRdb lists only in-frame clones, some missing. This sample's table has about 30,000 clones. The CDR3 contains 15 residues. V shed 5 bases and J 4 bases; nucleotides not matched to a gene: 7. CDR1 and CDR2 (germline): SGHVS, FNYEAQ. The clonotype was recovered from a woman between 18 and 75 years old with a cervical HPV16 infection that either progressed to CIN3+ or cleared (not recorded which). Sequences were obtained from blood buffy coat. V gene TRBV7-6 combines with J gene TRBJ2-1, with TRBD1 identical over 8 bases. Incomplete CDR3 DNA: TGTGCCAGCAGCGAGGGACAGGATAGATACAATGAG. Translated, it gives CASSEGQDRYNE. The full CDR3 protein is CASSEGQDRYNEQFF.